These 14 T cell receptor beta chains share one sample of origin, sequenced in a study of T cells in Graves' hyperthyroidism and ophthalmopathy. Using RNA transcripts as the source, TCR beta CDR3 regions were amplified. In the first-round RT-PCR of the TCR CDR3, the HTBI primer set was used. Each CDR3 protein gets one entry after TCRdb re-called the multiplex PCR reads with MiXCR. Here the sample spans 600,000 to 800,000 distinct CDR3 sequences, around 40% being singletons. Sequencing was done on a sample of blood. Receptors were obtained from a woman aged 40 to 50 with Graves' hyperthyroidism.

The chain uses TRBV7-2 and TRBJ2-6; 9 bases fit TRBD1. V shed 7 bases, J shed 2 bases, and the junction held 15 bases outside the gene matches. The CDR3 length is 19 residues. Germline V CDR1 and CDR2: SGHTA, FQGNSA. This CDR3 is CASNKRGGTGFPGANVLTF. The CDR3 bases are TGTGCCAGCAACAAAAGAGGAGGGACAGGGTTTCCTGGGGCCAACGTCCTGACTTTC.

CDR3 protein: CASGGSEWFEQYF. The CDR3 nucleotides are TGTGCCAGTGGGGGCAGCGAGTGGTTCGAGCAGTACTTC. V is TRBV24-1 and J is TRBJ2-7, with a possible D match to TRBD1 (6 bases). Germline V gene lookup returns CDR1 KGHDR and CDR2 SFDVKD. V lost 11 bases and J 6 bases, leaving 19 bases between the germline ends. The CDR3 runs 13 residues.

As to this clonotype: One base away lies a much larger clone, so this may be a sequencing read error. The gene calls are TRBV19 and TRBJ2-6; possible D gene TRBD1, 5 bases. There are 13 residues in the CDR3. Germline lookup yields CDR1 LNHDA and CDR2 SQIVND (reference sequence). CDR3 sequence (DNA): TGTGCCAGTGCGATCTCTGGGGCCAACGTCCCGACTTTC. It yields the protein CASAISGANVPTF. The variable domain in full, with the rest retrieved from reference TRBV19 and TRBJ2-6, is DGGITQSPKYLFRKEGQNVTLSCEQNLNHDAMYWYRQDPGQGLRLIYYSQIVNDFQKGDIAEGYSVSREKKESFPLTVTSAQKNPTAFYLCASAISGANVPTFGAGSRLTVL.

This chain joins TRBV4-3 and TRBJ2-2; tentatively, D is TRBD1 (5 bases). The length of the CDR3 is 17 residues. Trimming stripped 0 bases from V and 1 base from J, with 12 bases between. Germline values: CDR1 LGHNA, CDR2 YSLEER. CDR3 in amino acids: CASSQDLRQMNTGELFF. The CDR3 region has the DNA TGCGCCAGCAGCCAAGATCTGAGACAGATGAACACCGGGGAGCTGTTTTTT.

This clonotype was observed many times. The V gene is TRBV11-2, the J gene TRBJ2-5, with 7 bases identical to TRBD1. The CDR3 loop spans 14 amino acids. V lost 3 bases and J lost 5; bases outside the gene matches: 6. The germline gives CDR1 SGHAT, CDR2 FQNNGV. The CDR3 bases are TGTGCCAGCAGCTTCCTAGGGGGCGGCGAGACCCAGTACTTC. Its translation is CASSFLGGGETQYF.

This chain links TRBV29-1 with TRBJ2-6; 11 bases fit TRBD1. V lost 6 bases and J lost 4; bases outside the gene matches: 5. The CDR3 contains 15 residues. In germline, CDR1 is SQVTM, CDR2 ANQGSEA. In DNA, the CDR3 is TGCAGCGTGAACGGACAGGGGGCCGGGGCCAACGTCCTGACTTTC. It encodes CSVNGQGAGANVLTF.

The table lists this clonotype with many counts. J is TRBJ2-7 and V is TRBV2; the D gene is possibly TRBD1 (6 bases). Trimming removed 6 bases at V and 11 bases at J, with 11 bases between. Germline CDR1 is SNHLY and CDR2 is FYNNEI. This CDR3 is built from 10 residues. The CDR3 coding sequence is TGTGCCAGCAGGACAGGAGAGGAGTACTTC. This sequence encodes CASRTGEEYF.

The CDR3 nucleotides are TGTGCCAGCTCACCAAGTTCCGGTAATAGCAATCAGCCCCAGCATTTT. Translating gives CASSPSSGNSNQPQHF. The chain carries TRBV7-2 and TRBJ1-5; D gene unclear. The germline gives CDR1 SGHTA, CDR2 FQGNSA. This CDR3 contains 16 residues. V lost 8 bases and J 0 bases, leaving 17 bases between the germline ends.

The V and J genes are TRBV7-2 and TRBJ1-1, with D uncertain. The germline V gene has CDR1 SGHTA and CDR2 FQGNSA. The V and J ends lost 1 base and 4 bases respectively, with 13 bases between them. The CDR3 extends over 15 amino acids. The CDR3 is CASSLVLEGRTEAFF. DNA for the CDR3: TGTGCCAGCAGCTTAGTTCTAGAAGGCCGCACTGAAGCTTTCTTT. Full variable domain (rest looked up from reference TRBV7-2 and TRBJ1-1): GAGVSQSPSNKVTEKGKDVELRCDPISGHTALYWYRQSLGQGLEFLIYFQGNSAPDKSGLPSDRFSAERTGGSVSTLTIQRTQQEDSAVYLCASSLVLEGRTEAFFGQGTRLTVV.

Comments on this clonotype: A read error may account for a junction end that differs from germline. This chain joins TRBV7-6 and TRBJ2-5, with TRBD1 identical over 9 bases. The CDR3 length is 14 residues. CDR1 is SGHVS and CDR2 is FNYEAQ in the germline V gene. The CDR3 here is CASSQGGTGHTQYF. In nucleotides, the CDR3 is TGCGCCAGCAGCCAAGGAGGGACAGGGCATACCCAGTACTTC. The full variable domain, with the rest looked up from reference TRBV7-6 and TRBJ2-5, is GAGVSQSPRYKVTKRGQDVALRCDPISGHVSLYWYRQALGQGPEFLTYFNYEAQQDKSGLPNDRFSAERPEGSISTLTIQRTEQRDSAMYRCASSQGGTGHTQYFGPGTRLLVL.

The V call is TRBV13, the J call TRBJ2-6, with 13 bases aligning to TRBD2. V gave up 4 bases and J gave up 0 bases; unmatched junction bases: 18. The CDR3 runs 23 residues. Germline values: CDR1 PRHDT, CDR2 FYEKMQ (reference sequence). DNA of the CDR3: TGTGCCAGCAGCTCTTCGACACCTAGACTAGCGGGAGGCGGAAGCTCTGGGGCCAACGTCCTGACTTTC. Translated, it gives CASSSSTPRLAGGGSSGANVLTF.

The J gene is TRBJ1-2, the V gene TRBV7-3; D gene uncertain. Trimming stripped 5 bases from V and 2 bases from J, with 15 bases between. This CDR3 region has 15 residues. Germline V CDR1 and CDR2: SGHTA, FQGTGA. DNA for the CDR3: TGTGCCAGCAGCCAAGAGTTAAAGACAAACTATGGCTACACCTTC. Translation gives CASSQELKTNYGYTF.

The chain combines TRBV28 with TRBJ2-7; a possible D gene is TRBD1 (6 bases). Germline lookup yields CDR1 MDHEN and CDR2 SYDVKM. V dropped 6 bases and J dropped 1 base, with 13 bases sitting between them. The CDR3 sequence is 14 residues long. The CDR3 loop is CASRMTQGSYEQYF. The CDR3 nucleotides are TGTGCCAGCAGGATGACACAGGGTTCCTACGAGCAGTACTTC.

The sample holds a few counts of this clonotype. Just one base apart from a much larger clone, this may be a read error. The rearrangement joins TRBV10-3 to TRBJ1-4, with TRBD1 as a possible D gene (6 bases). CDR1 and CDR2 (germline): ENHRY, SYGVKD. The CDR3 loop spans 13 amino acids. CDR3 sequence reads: CAIRLGGSEKLSF. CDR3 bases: TGTGCCATCAGGTTAGGGGGGAGTGAAAAACTGTCTTTT.